A single sample is the source of the 23 T cell receptor beta chains below, sequenced in a study of sequential checkpoint blockade in melanoma. Treatment given: randomized to nivolumab then ipilimumab (arm A) or the reverse (arm B). The protocol was immunoSEQ multiplex PCR, while the TCRdb copy is restricted to in-frame clones and leaves out a portion. The sample lists 13,000 or so clones; about three quarters were seen once. The sample consisted of CD8+ T cells sorted from blood (inferred from file names), taken from a patient given nivolumab and ipilimumab in sequence. These receptors were obtained from a human donor with melanoma.

V is TRBV7-8 and J is TRBJ2-5, with 7 bases fitting TRBD1. The ends lost 6 bases at V and 5 bases at J; junction bases unmatched: 6. The CDR3 is made up of 13 amino acids. Looked up from germline, CDR1 is SGHVS and CDR2 is FQNEAQ. CDR3: CASRSGTDETQYF. The DNA of the CDR3 is TGTGCCAGCAGGTCCGGGACAGATGAGACCCAGTACTTC.

The chain recombines TRBV7-9 with TRBJ1-1; the D is unclear. Trimming shortened V by 4 bases and J by 4 bases, and 13 bases separated the two germline ends. Germline V gene lookup returns CDR1 SEHNR and CDR2 FQNEAQ (reference sequence). The CDR3 contains 14 residues. CDR3 amino acids: CASSSPGRVTEAFF. The CDR3 nucleotides read TGTGCCAGCAGCTCCCCGGGGAGGGTCACTGAAGCTTTCTTT.

The rearrangement joins TRBV7-9 to TRBJ1-1, with 7 bases that match TRBD1. CDR3 size: 12 residues. Germline lookup yields CDR1 SEHNR and CDR2 FQNEAQ (reference sequence). CDR3 sequence (DNA): TGTGCGGAGGGGGCGGGGAACACTGAAGCTTTCTTT. Translated, it gives CAEGAGNTEAFF.

The chain links TRBV4-3 to TRBJ2-4; TRBD1 might be the D (6 bases). Trimming shortened V by 3 bases and J by 3 bases, and 12 bases separated the two germline ends. CDR3 length equals 15 residues. The germline V gene has CDR1 LGHNA and CDR2 YSLEER. For the CDR3, the DNA is TGCGCCAGCAGCCATGGGCAGGGGTACAAAAACATTCAGTACTTC. Translated: CASSHGQGYKNIQYF.

In this sample, this clone turned up a few times. V gene TRBV10-3 combines with J gene TRBJ2-5; a possible D gene is TRBD2 (6 bases). The CDR3 runs to 16 residues. V was pared by 0 bases and J by 5 bases, with 16 bases between. Germline loops: CDR1 ENHRY, CDR2 SYGVKD. CDR3 loop: CAISESGLALGETQYF. The CDR3 nucleotides read TGTGCCATCAGTGAGTCGGGGCTAGCGCTGGGTGAGACCCAGTACTTC.

This clone came up a few times. The J gene is TRBJ2-5, the V gene TRBV19, with TRBD1 matching over 10 bases. The tail of the sequence fits TRBJ2-7 better, so the J call may be wrong. In germline, CDR1 is LNHDA, CDR2 SQIVND (reference sequence). The CDR3 covers 17 residues. The CDR3 here is CASSPHIGTGAGYEQYF. DNA for the CDR3: TGTGCCAGTAGTCCCCACATAGGGACAGGGGCAGGCTACGAGCAGTACTTC.

The chain employs TRBV7-8 and TRBJ1-2; the match to TRBD1 covers 9 bases. CDR1 SGHVS and CDR2 FQNEAQ come from the germline V gene. The CDR3 covers 17 residues. J lost 3 bases, V lost 2 bases, and 10 bases had no gene match. CDR3: CASSLTLFRDRDYGYTF. CDR3 nucleotide sequence: TGTGCCAGCAGCTTAACGTTGTTCCGGGACAGGGACTATGGCTACACCTTC.

The chain carries TRBV5-1 and TRBJ1-2; 9 nucleotides align to TRBD1. The CDR3 extends over 13 amino acids. Germline assignment: CDR1 SGHRS and CDR2 YFSETQ. The V and J ends lost 4 bases and 6 bases, in that order; junction bases with no gene match: 4. The CDR3 reads CASSHRDRDGYTF. CDR3 DNA: TGCGCCAGCAGCCACCGGGACAGGGATGGCTACACCTTC. The variable domain in full, with the rest retrieved from reference TRBV5-1 and TRBJ1-2, is KAGVTQTPRYLIKTRGQQVTLSCSPISGHRSVSWYQQTPGQGLQFLFEYFSETQRNKGNFPGRFSGRQFSNSRSEMNVSTLELGDSALYLCASSHRDRDGYTFGSGTRLTVV.

This sequence joins TRBV9 and TRBJ2-2; the D gene is possibly TRBD2 (6 bases). The CDR3 spans 13 residues. Germline V lookup: CDR1 SGDLS, CDR2 YYNGEE. Trimming shortened V by 3 bases and J by 6 bases, and 9 bases separated the two germline ends. CDR3: CASSAGGSGELFF. The CDR3 DNA follows: TGTGCCAGCAGCGCAGGAGGGTCCGGGGAGCTGTTTTTT.

This clone has more than one count but fewer than ten. The J gene is TRBJ2-7, the V gene TRBV7-6, with D tentatively TRBD1 (6 bases). V dropped 2 bases and J dropped 2 bases, with 10 bases sitting between them. This CDR3 comprises 14 residues. Looked up from germline, CDR1 is SGHVS and CDR2 is FNYEAQ. The CDR3 region has the DNA TGTGCCAGCAGCTTATTACCAGGGGCCTACGAGCAGTACTTC. This gives the protein CASSLLPGAYEQYF.

This chain joins TRBV6-1 and TRBJ2-7; a possible D gene is TRBD2 (6 bases). In germline, CDR1 is MNHNS, CDR2 SASEGT. The length of the CDR3 is 13 residues. The V and J ends lost 6 bases and 3 bases respectively, with 12 bases between them. CDR3 sequence reads: CASSSGLNYEQYF. CDR3 DNA: TGTGCCAGCAGCTCGGGACTCAACTACGAGCAGTACTTC.

With regard to this clone: A clone one base away is much larger, so this may be a read error. V usage is TRBV6-1 and J usage is TRBJ2-2, with 10 bases matching TRBD2. The V segment lost 6 bases and the J segment 6 bases; nucleotides outside the gene matches: 7. This CDR3 has 15 residues. Germline V gives CDR1 MNHNS, CDR2 SASEGT. CDR3 nucleotides: TGTGCCAGCAGCTCCGGGACTAGCGAACCCGGGGAGCTGTTTTTT. Amino acid sequence: CASSSGTSEPGELFF.

The CDR3 coding sequence is TGTGCTACGGGGCGGGAGGTTTACAATGAGCAGTTCTTC. This encodes CATGREVYNEQFF. J is TRBJ2-1 and V is TRBV7-8; 8 bases are shared with TRBD2. The CDR3 length is 13 residues. The germline gives CDR1 SGHVS, CDR2 FQNEAQ.

This clone was counted a few times. This rearrangement joins TRBV6-1 to TRBJ1-2; 9 positions match TRBD1. The CDR3 has 14 residues. Germline V gives CDR1 MNHNS, CDR2 SASEGT. The trim removed 8 bases at V and 1 base at J, leaving 5 bases unmatched. The CDR3 bases are TGTGCCAGCTATGGGACAGGGTATAACTATGGCTACACCTTC. Translated, it gives CASYGTGYNYGYTF.

The chain carries TRBV5-1 and TRBJ2-5; 7 bases are shared with TRBD2. Losses at the gene ends were 7 bases for V and 3 bases for J; bases not matched to a gene: 9. Germline V gene lookup returns CDR1 SGHRS and CDR2 YFSETQ. The CDR3 consists of 14 residues. The CDR3 sequence: CASAPVGGKETQYF. CDR3 DNA: TGCGCCAGCGCCCCCGTGGGGGGGAAAGAGACCCAGTACTTC.

V and J are TRBV9 and TRBJ2-3; the D is unclear. V was clipped by 4 bases and J by 5 bases, with 14 bases between them. Germline V gene lookup returns CDR1 SGDLS and CDR2 YYNGEE. CDR3 size: 14 residues. This CDR3 is CASSPPSVLDTQYF. The CDR3 DNA reads TGTGCCAGCAGCCCCCCCTCCGTACTAGATACGCAGTATTTT.

This clone was seen more than once but under ten times. The rearrangement joins TRBV6-5 to TRBJ2-7, with 10 nucleotides matching TRBD2. J was trimmed by 5 bases and V by 5 bases; bases with no gene match: 6. CDR3 length: 14 residues. Germline values: CDR1 MNHEY, CDR2 SVGAGI. In DNA form, the CDR3 reads TGTGCCAGCAGTCCATGGACTAGCGGAGACGAGCAGTACTTC. Protein sequence: CASSPWTSGDEQYF.

This chain joins TRBV18 and TRBJ1-1; 12 bases map to TRBD1. V lost 6 bases to trimming and J lost 11 bases; unmatched junction nucleotides: 10. This CDR3 is 14 amino acids long. Germline V gene sequence: CDR1 KGHSH, CDR2 LQKENI. The CDR3 DNA sequence: TGTGCCAGCTCGGTTGGGACAGGGGGCGGAACGGCTTTCTTT. It codes for CASSVGTGGGTAFF.

This rearrangement joins TRBV6-5 to TRBJ2-2; the match to TRBD1 covers 9 bases. V gave up 2 bases and J gave up 6 bases; unmatched junction bases: 7. CDR3 length: 16 residues. Germline loops: CDR1 MNHEY, CDR2 SVGAGI. Written as DNA, the CDR3 is TGTGCCAGCAGTTACCCGGGACAGGGACGACCCGGGGAGCTGTTTTTT. Encoded protein: CASSYPGQGRPGELFF.

This clone is a singleton in its sample. One end of the junction does not line up with germline, which may come from a read error. This chain connects TRBV7-2 to TRBJ1-2, with 7 nucleotides matching TRBD1. Germline CDR1 and CDR2: SGHTA and FQGNSA. This CDR3 is 15 amino acids long. The CDR3 spells CASSHTGTANYGHTF. As DNA, the CDR3 is TGTGCCAGCAGCCACACCGGGACAGCTAACTATGGCCACACCTTC. The full variable domain, with the rest looked up from reference TRBV7-2 and TRBJ1-2, is GAGVSQSPSNKVTEKGKDVELRCDPISGHTALYWYRQSLGQGLEFLIYFQGNSAPDKSGLPSDRFSAERTGGSVSTLTIQRTQQEDSAVYLCASSHTGTANYGHTFGSGTRLTVV.

This clone was found a few times. The gene calls are TRBV14 and TRBJ2-7; the D gene is possibly TRBD2 (7 bases). This CDR3 has 16 amino acids. Germline-derived CDR1 and CDR2 are SGHDN and FVKESK. Trimming removed 2 bases from V and 0 bases from J, with 14 bases in between. The CDR3 DNA sequence: TGTGCCAGCAGCCAACCCAGGGGCGGGAGCTCCTACGAGCAGTACTTC. Its protein product is CASSQPRGGSSYEQYF.

This sequence joins TRBV6-1 and TRBJ2-7, with D unclear. V lost 2 bases, J lost 0 bases, and 14 bases lay in between. The germline V gene has CDR1 MNHNS and CDR2 SASEGT. This CDR3 contains 16 residues. The chain's CDR3 is CASSESVLQSSYEQYF. The CDR3 DNA sequence: TGTGCCAGCAGTGAAAGCGTACTCCAGAGCTCCTACGAGCAGTACTTC.

This chain joins TRBV27 and TRBJ2-3; D is unclear. The CDR3 runs to 11 residues. V lost 6 bases, J lost 4 bases, and 5 bases lay in between. Germline-derived CDR1 and CDR2 are MNHEY and SMNVEV (reference sequence). CDR3: CASRVADTQYF. The CDR3 DNA reads TGTGCCAGCAGGGTAGCAGATACGCAGTATTTT.